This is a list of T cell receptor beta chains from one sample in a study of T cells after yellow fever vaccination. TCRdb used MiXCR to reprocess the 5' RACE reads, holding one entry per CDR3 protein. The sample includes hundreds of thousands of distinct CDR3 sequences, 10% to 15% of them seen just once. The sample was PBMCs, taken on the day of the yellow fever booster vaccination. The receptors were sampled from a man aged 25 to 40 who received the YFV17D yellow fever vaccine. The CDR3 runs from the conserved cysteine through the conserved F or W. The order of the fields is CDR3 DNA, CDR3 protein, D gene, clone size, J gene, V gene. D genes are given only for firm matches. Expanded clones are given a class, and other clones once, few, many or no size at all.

TGCGCCAGCAGACCTCGTACTACCTCTTATTATGGCTACACCTTC CASRPRTTSYYGYTF - - TRBJ1-2 TRBV5-1
TGCGCCAGCAGCTTGGACGACAGCGTCACAGATACGCAGTATTTT CASSLDDSVTDTQYF - many TRBJ2-3 TRBV5-1
TGCAGCGTTTTAGAGGGGGGGGCCAATCAGCCCCAGCATTTT CSVLEGGANQPQHF - few TRBJ1-5 TRBV29-1
TGTGCCAGCAGTGAATATTTTATCAATGAGCAGTTCTTC CASSEYFINEQFF - - TRBJ2-1 TRBV25-1
TGTGCCAGCAGAGGACTAGCGGGGTACAATGAGCAGTTCTTC CASRGLAGYNEQFF TRBD2 many TRBJ2-1 TRBV12-3/TRBV12-4
TGTGCCAGCTCACTTTTCGGCGAGAACACCGGGGAGCTGTTTTTT CASSLFGENTGELFF - - TRBJ2-2 TRBV18
TGCAGTGCTAGAGATGGACTAGCGGGACGCAATGAGCAGTTCTTC CSARDGLAGRNEQFF TRBD2 - TRBJ2-1 TRBV20-1
TGTGCCATCAGAGACGCGGCCAAAAACATTCAGTACTTC CAIRDAAKNIQYF - - TRBJ2-4 TRBV10-3
TGTGCCAGCAGTCCCACGGCCAAAAACATTCAGTACTTC CASSPTAKNIQYF - few TRBJ2-4 TRBV28
TGTGCCAGCAGCTTCCCCTCCGGGACAGCCTCTGGAAACACCATATATTTT CASSFPSGTASGNTIYF TRBD1 - TRBJ1-3 TRBV7-8
TGTGCCAGCAGTTGGGGGGGAGGGAGCCAAGAGACCCAGTACTTC CASSWGGGSQETQYF TRBD2 - TRBJ2-5 TRBV27
TGTGCCAGCAGTTTGGTGGGAGGGCCTTACACAGATACGCAGTATTTT CASSLVGGPYTDTQYF TRBD2 - TRBJ2-3 TRBV28
TGCAGTGCAGCGACCTCTAGCGGGAGGTGGGAGACCCAGTACTTC CSAATSSGRWETQYF TRBD2 - TRBJ2-5 TRBV20-1
TGCGCCAGCAGCTTACTCTCCGACAGCACAGATACGCAGTATTTT CASSLLSDSTDTQYF - - TRBJ2-3 TRBV5-1
TGTGCCAGCAGTGTCAACTACGAGCAGTACTTC CASSVNYEQYF - many TRBJ2-7 TRBV28
TGTGCCAGGGACAGGGGAATGTTAAGTGGCTACACCTTC CARDRGMLSGYTF TRBD1 - TRBJ1-2 TRBV2
TGTGCCAGCAGCGCGACTAGCAGTCTCAGCTCTGGGGCCAACGTCCTGACTTTC CASSATSSLSSGANVLTF TRBD2 many TRBJ2-6 TRBV6-2/TRBV6-3
TGTGCCATCAGTGTTGAACTAGCGGGAGTAACGCAGTTCTTC CAISVELAGVTQFF TRBD2 few TRBJ2-1 TRBV10-3
TGCGCCAGCAGCCCCCGGGAGACTAACTATGGCTACACCTTC CASSPRETNYGYTF - few TRBJ1-2 TRBV5-1
TGTGCCAGCAGCTTAGTAGAGAGCGGAGGAACCCTCAATGAGCAGTTCTTC CASSLVESGGTLNEQFF - few TRBJ2-1 TRBV7-2
TGTGCCAGCAACTTTAACACAGATACGCAGTATTTT CASNFNTDTQYF - - TRBJ2-3 TRBV7-2
TGTGCCAGCAGCCGGACCGGGACTAGCGCGGCCTACGAGCAGTACTTC CASSRTGTSAAYEQYF TRBD2 few TRBJ2-7 TRBV6-1
TGCGCCAGCAGCTTGGATAGGACAGATAAAGCTTTCTTT CASSLDRTDKAFF - few TRBJ1-1 TRBV5-1
TGCGCCAGCAGCGGGGGGACACGGACATTCACCGGGGAGCTGTTTTTT CASSGGTRTFTGELFF - - TRBJ2-2 TRBV5-1
TGTGCCAGCAGCCGCAATTCAGCGGGAGCCTACAATGAGCAGTTCTTC CASSRNSAGAYNEQFF TRBD2 few TRBJ2-1 TRBV7-9
TGTGCCAGCAGCTTAGGGAGGGCCACAGATACGCAGTATTTT CASSLGRATDTQYF - - TRBJ2-3 TRBV7-8
TGTGCCAGCAGCTTTGCGAATGGGGGGAAAGAGACCCAGTACTTC CASSFANGGKETQYF - - TRBJ2-5 TRBV5-4
TGCGCCAGCAGCATAGCCGGGACAAACCTCCGCACAGATACGCAGTATTTT CASSIAGTNLRTDTQYF - - TRBJ2-3 TRBV5-1
TGTGCCACCAGCAGAAACGCGGGGGTTGGGGCCAACGTCCTGACTTTC CATSRNAGVGANVLTF TRBD2 - TRBJ2-6 TRBV15
TGTGCCAGCAGGAATCCCCTAGCGGGAGGGATAGATACGCAGTATTTT CASRNPLAGGIDTQYF TRBD2 few TRBJ2-3 TRBV6-1
TGTGCCAGCAGCCAAGATGGCCGTTTCCTCAATGAGCAGTTCTTC CASSQDGRFLNEQFF - - TRBJ2-1 TRBV3-1